The 21 T cell receptor beta chains in this list originate from one sample, sequenced in a study of blood T cell repertoires in COVID-19. Sequencing used immunoSEQ multiplex PCR; TCRdb keeps in-frame clones, though not all of them. This table holds 65,000 to 85,000 clones, roughly 80% found once. The source material was peripheral blood. These receptors all stem from a woman aged 60-75 years with acute or convalescent COVID-19.

The chain recombines TRBV30 with TRBJ2-6; 7 bases are shared with TRBD1. The CDR3 is 17 amino acids. The J segment lost 0 bases and the V segment lost 0 bases, leaving 5 bases of the junction unmatched. The germline gives CDR1 GTSNPN, CDR2 SVGIG (reference sequence). In DNA, the CDR3 is TGTGCCTGGAGTGTTTGGGACAGCTTCTCTGGGGCCAACGTCCTGACTTTC. It yields the protein CAWSVWDSFSGANVLTF.

The rearrangement joins TRBV19 to TRBJ1-1; perhaps TRBD1 as D (5 bases). CDR3 length: 13 residues. V was shortened by 5 bases and J by 1 base, with 8 bases between the two germline ends. CDR1 LNHDA and CDR2 SQIVND come from the germline V gene (reference sequence). The CDR3 spells CASSATENTEAFF. Here the CDR3 DNA reads TGTGCCAGTAGTGCGACAGAGAACACTGAAGCTTTCTTT.

This clone showed up just a few times. V usage is TRBV5-1 and J usage is TRBJ2-2; no firm D call. Germline V gene data show CDR1 as SGHRS and CDR2 as YFSETQ. The CDR3 covers 14 residues. Trimming left V 0 bases short and J 2 bases short, with 5 bases between. The CDR3 region is CASSLGGNTGELFF. The CDR3 nucleotides read TGCGCCAGCAGCTTGGGAGGTAACACCGGGGAGCTGTTTTTT.

The chain uses TRBV11-2 and TRBJ2-2; 7 positions match TRBD1. Germline V gives CDR1 SGHAT, CDR2 FQNNGV. V was pared by 1 base and J by 7 bases, with 3 bases of the junction left unmatched. The CDR3 length is 14 residues. The CDR3 reads CASSLGGGGGELFF. CDR3 DNA sequence: TGTGCCAGCAGCTTAGGAGGGGGCGGCGGGGAGCTGTTTTTT.

The chain is built from TRBV10-3 and TRBJ2-3; 10 bases line up with TRBD2. V lost 6 bases and J lost 3; bases outside the gene matches: 3. CDR1 and CDR2 (germline): ENHRY, SYGVKD. The CDR3 totals 14 residues. The CDR3 is CAIRVAGGTDTQYF. CDR3 bases: TGTGCCATCAGGGTAGCGGGGGGTACAGATACGCAGTATTTT.

This chain connects TRBV27 to TRBJ2-1; 7 bases map to TRBD2. J was trimmed by 1 base and V by 10 bases; bases with no gene match: 7. The germline V gene has CDR1 MNHEY and CDR2 SMNVEV (reference sequence). The CDR3 spans 14 residues. The DNA for the CDR3 is TGTGCCACCAGGGAGGGTAGGTCCTACAATGAGCAGTTCTTC. This translates into CATREGRSYNEQFF.

This rearrangement joins TRBV27 to TRBJ1-1, with a weak D call TRBD1 (6 bases). The CDR3 sequence is 16 residues long. V gave up 2 bases and J gave up 2 bases, with 15 bases separating them. The germline gives CDR1 MNHEY, CDR2 SMNVEV (reference sequence). CDR3: CASSLGRGGGNTEAFF. DNA for the CDR3: TGTGCCAGCAGTTTAGGCAGGGGTGGGGGTAACACTGAAGCTTTCTTT.

The rearrangement links TRBV18 to TRBJ2-3, with D perhaps matching TRBD1 (6 bases). The CDR3 consists of 14 residues. The V end was cut by 3 bases, the J end by 0 bases, with 7 bases between. CDR1 and CDR2 from the germline V gene are KGHSH and LQKENI. CDR3 nucleotides: TGTGCCAGCTCACCGGGGACAAGCACAGATACGCAGTATTTT. Protein product: CASSPGTSTDTQYF. The full variable domain, with the rest looked up from reference TRBV18 and TRBJ2-3, is NAGVMQNPRHLVRRRGQEARLRCSPMKGHSHVYWYRQLPEEGLKFMVYLQKENIIDESGMPKERFSAEFPKEGPSILRIQQVVRGDSAAYFCASSPGTSTDTQYFGPGTRLTVL.

The chain joins TRBV9 to TRBJ2-5; D not resolved. This CDR3 is 15 amino acids long. Germline V gene sequence: CDR1 SGDLS, CDR2 YYNGEE. Trimming removed 1 base from V and 1 base from J, with 11 bases in between. For the CDR3, the DNA is TGTGCCAGCAGCGTATCGACTGAAGCCCAAGAGACCCAGTACTTC. Translated: CASSVSTEAQETQYF.

The sample holds one count of this clone. The chain employs TRBV5-1 and TRBJ1-1, with TRBD1 matching over 7 bases. Germline CDR1 reads SGHRS; CDR2 reads YFSETQ. V lost 3 bases and J lost 5; bases outside the gene matches: 13. This CDR3 spans 16 amino acids. The chain's CDR3 is CASSWGVGTEKTEAFF. CDR3 nucleotide sequence: TGCGCCAGCAGCTGGGGGGTAGGGACAGAAAAAACTGAAGCTTTCTTT.

This clone was seen only a few times. The chain joins TRBV15 to TRBJ2-6, with D maybe TRBD2 (6 bases). The V end was cut by 1 base, the J end by 2 bases, with 6 bases between. The CDR3 loop spans 15 amino acids. Germline CDR1 and CDR2: LNHNV and YYDKDF (reference sequence). CDR3 in DNA: TGTGCCACCAGCAGAGGGGAGGCTGGGGCCAACGTCCTGACTTTC. It translates to CATSRGEAGANVLTF.

The chain combines TRBV9 with TRBJ1-2, with 12 bases lining up with TRBD1. Germline CDR1 reads SGDLS; CDR2 reads YYNGEE. This CDR3 has 16 amino acids. J was trimmed by 2 bases and V by 3 bases; bases with no gene match: 5. CDR3 region: CASSASGQGANYGYTF. For the CDR3, the DNA is TGTGCCAGCAGCGCATCGGGACAGGGGGCCAACTATGGCTACACCTTC.

The V and J genes are TRBV7-9 and TRBJ1-2, with D hard to call. Germline lookup yields CDR1 SEHNR and CDR2 FQNEAQ (reference sequence). V was clipped by 5 bases and J by 6 bases, with 10 bases between them. CDR3 size: 12 residues. The CDR3 here is CASSDPGDGYTF. DNA for the CDR3: TGTGCCAGCAGCGACCCCGGGGATGGCTACACCTTC.

This clone qualifies as medium-sized (0.01 to 0.1%). V usage is TRBV5-3 and J usage is TRBJ1-1; the D gene is possibly TRBD1 (5 bases). TRBV5-3 is an ORF, and what it does is uncertain. V gave up 4 bases and J gave up 2 bases, with 21 bases separating them. This CDR3 contains 17 residues. This CDR3 is CARSTQTEARPNTEAFF. In DNA, the CDR3 is TGTGCCAGAAGCACCCAGACAGAGGCCCGTCCAAACACTGAAGCTTTCTTT.

This clone was counted once. The chain has TRBV6-5 and TRBJ2-7; TRBD2 is a possible D gene (6 bases). Germline assignment: CDR1 MNHEY and CDR2 SVGAGI. The V and J ends lost 7 bases and 3 bases respectively, with 7 bases between them. The CDR3 length is 11 residues. CDR3 region: CASTGDYEQYV. Here the CDR3 DNA reads TGTGCCAGCACGGGGGACTACGAGCAGTACGTC.

The chain is built from TRBV7-2 and TRBJ2-2, with TRBD1 matching over 7 bases. CDR1 is SGHTA, CDR2 FQGNSA, per germline. V gave up 8 bases and J gave up 5 bases; unmatched junction bases: 14. This CDR3 comprises 16 residues. CDR3 region: CASVPFDRVGTGELFF. In nucleotides, the CDR3 is TGTGCCAGCGTACCTTTCGACAGGGTAGGAACCGGGGAGCTGTTTTTT.

This clone came up once. The chain carries TRBV6-1 and TRBJ1-4; 8 bases match TRBD1. This CDR3 has 15 residues. Germline CDR1 MNHNS, CDR2 SASEGT. Trimming removed 3 bases from V and 6 bases from J; junction bases left unmatched: 6. The DNA for the CDR3 is TGTGCCAGCAGTGAGGCAGGGGGCGAGGATGAAAAACTGTTTTTT. Amino acids: CASSEAGGEDEKLFF.

The chain joins TRBV5-5 to TRBJ1-5, with 8 bases identical to TRBD1. V lost 3 bases and J lost 7; bases outside the gene matches: 6. The CDR3 covers 14 residues. Germline values: CDR1 SGHKS, CDR2 YYEKEE (reference sequence). The CDR3 DNA reads as TGTGCCAGCAGCTCAGGACAGGGATGGCAGCCCCAGCATTTT. Its translation: CASSSGQGWQPQHF.

The chain couples TRBV18 to TRBJ2-1; D possibly corresponds to TRBD2 (6 bases). The CDR3 covers 15 residues. CDR1 and CDR2 from the germline V gene are KGHSH and LQKENI. Between the trimmed V and J ends, which lost 3 bases and 0 bases, there was a span of 9 bases. This chain's CDR3 is CASSPRESSYNEQFF. CDR3 sequence (DNA): TGTGCCAGCTCACCCCGGGAGAGCTCCTACAATGAGCAGTTCTTC.

This clone was counted a single time. This chain links TRBV5-4 with TRBJ2-3; D is possibly TRBD2 (7 bases). Trimming cost V 0 bases and J 5 bases, with 13 bases left between them. CDR1 and CDR2 from the germline V gene are SGHNT and YYREEE (reference sequence). The CDR3 length is 15 residues. The CDR3 DNA reads as TGTGCCAGCAGCTTGGTGCCGGGGGGCGGAGATACGCAGTATTTT. Translation gives CASSLVPGGGDTQYF.

This clone is deemed medium-sized. The chain carries TRBV5-5 and TRBJ2-1; 9 bases align to TRBD2. CDR1 and CDR2 (germline): SGHKS, YYEKEE (reference sequence). CDR3 size: 16 residues. V dropped 4 bases and J dropped 4; count of bases not matched to a gene: 9. CDR3 in amino acids: CASSTFSGGQYNEQFF. CDR3 nucleotides: TGTGCCAGCAGCACCTTTAGCGGGGGCCAATACAATGAGCAGTTCTTC.